This TCR beta chain was sequenced for a study of CD8 T cells in Susac syndrome. Negative isolation was applied to CD8+ and CD4+ T cells, and FACS enrichment was applied to TEMRA cells. This CDR3 has 15 residues. Germline V gene lookup returns CDR1 LNHDA and CDR2 SQIVND (reference sequence). V was cut by 5 bases and J by 5 bases, with 18 bases left in between. When the RNA was reverse transcribed, random hexamers were used with an input of 0.5 to 1 ug. TCR beta CDR3 was amplified by immunoSEQ covering 54 Vbeta and 13 Jbeta. TCRdb reprocessed the immunoSEQ multiplex PCR reads with MiXCR, giving one entry per CDR3 protein. This table holds some 400,000 distinct CDR3 sequences, 75% to 90% found once.

Sequencing was done on a sample of CD8+ T cells from PBMCs. The sequence was collected from a human donor with multiple sclerosis. The chain combines TRBV19 with TRBJ1-1; no clear D gene. The CDR3 DNA is TGTGCCAGTAGTCCGCCGGACGTAGGCGGAACTGAAGCTTTCTTT. This translates into CASSPPDVGGTEAFF.